Below, 20 T cell receptor beta chains from the same sample are listed, as sequenced in a study of immune cell composition in non-small cell lung cancer. Generated by immunoSEQ multiplex PCR, the TCRdb table keeps only in-frame clones and is missing some. The profile shows about 3,100 clones, 80% to 85% of them singletons. The sequenced sample consisted of lung tumor tissue. These receptors were collected from a human donor with non-small cell lung cancer.

CDR3 coding DNA: TGTGCCAGCAGCTTAGGGTCTCGCGGCGGGCTAAACATTCAGTACTTC. Translating it yields CASSLGSRGGLNIQYF. The chain uses TRBV13 and TRBJ2-4; weak D call: TRBD2 (5 bases). The CDR3 covers 16 residues. Germline CDR1 is PRHDT and CDR2 is FYEKMQ (reference sequence). V lost 0 bases to trimming and J lost 6 bases, with 15 bases between them.

The chain combines TRBV5-1 with TRBJ2-1; TRBD2 agrees at 13 bases. CDR3 size: 18 residues. Per the germline V gene, CDR1 is SGHRS and CDR2 is YFSETQ. The V gene end was trimmed by 2 bases and the J gene end by 2 bases; junction bases not matched to a gene: 7. CDR3 sequence: CASSLKLAGGLPYNEQFF. In DNA form, the CDR3 reads TGCGCCAGCAGCTTAAAACTAGCGGGAGGGCTACCCTACAATGAGCAGTTCTTC. The full variable domain, in which reference TRBV5-1 and TRBJ2-1 provide the parts outside the CDR3, is KAGVTQTPRYLIKTRGQQVTLSCSPISGHRSVSWYQQTPGQGLQFLFEYFSETQRNKGNFPGRFSGRQFSNSRSEMNVSTLELGDSALYLCASSLKLAGGLPYNEQFFGPGTRLTVL.

The V gene is TRBV29-1, the J gene TRBJ2-7, with a possible D match to TRBD1 (5 bases). V dropped 4 bases and J dropped 6 bases, with 13 bases sitting between them. Per germline, CDR1 SQVTM and CDR2 ANQGSEA. The length of the CDR3 is 12 residues. CDR3 DNA sequence: TGCAGCGTTGCAGTGCAGGGCCGCGAGCAGTACTTC. It specifies CSVAVQGREQYF.

In this sample, this clone turned up a few times. The J gene is TRBJ1-1, the V gene TRBV29-1, with 8 bases lining up with TRBD1. Germline values: CDR1 SQVTM, CDR2 ANQGSEA. This CDR3 has 15 amino acids. With 4 bases clipped from V and 1 base from J, the junction kept 8 bases outside the gene matches. CDR3 protein: CSVGTGGYPNTEAFF. CDR3 nucleotide sequence: TGCAGCGTTGGCACAGGGGGTTATCCGAACACTGAAGCTTTCTTT.

V is TRBV27 and J is TRBJ2-3, with 8 bases lining up with TRBD1. V shed 6 bases and J 6 bases; nucleotides not matched to a gene: 2. This CDR3 comprises 12 residues. Germline V CDR1 and CDR2: MNHEY, SMNVEV (reference sequence). The CDR3: CASSRTGDTQYF. DNA of the CDR3: TGTGCCAGCAGCCGGACAGGGGATACGCAGTATTTT.

This chain uses TRBV28 with TRBJ1-2; TRBD1 might be the D (5 bases). Trimming removed 6 bases at V and 1 base at J, with 12 bases between. The CDR3 totals 14 residues. Germline assignment: CDR1 MDHEN and CDR2 SYDVKM. CDR3 DNA sequence: TGTGCCAGCAGGGAGGGGTCTAGTAACTATGGCTACACCTTC. Its protein product is CASREGSSNYGYTF.

DNA of the CDR3: TGTGCCAGCAGTACCCGACAGGGTCGAGGCGAGCAGTACTTC. This sequence encodes CASSTRQGRGEQYF. V usage is TRBV6-5 and J usage is TRBJ2-7; TRBD1 matches 7 bases. CDR3 length: 14 residues. V was clipped by 5 bases and J by 6 bases; unmatched bases: 10. Germline V CDR1 and CDR2: MNHEY, SVGAGI.

This rearrangement joins TRBV7-9 to TRBJ2-3; the match to TRBD1 covers 11 bases. Per germline, CDR1 SEHNR and CDR2 FQNEAQ (reference sequence). V was pared by 4 bases and J by 1 base, with 13 bases of the junction left unmatched. The CDR3 length is 19 residues. CDR3 amino acids: CASSSRDRGNMYGTDTQYF. DNA of the CDR3: TGTGCCAGCAGCTCAAGGGACAGGGGGAACATGTACGGCACAGATACGCAGTATTTT.

The chain has TRBV7-2 and TRBJ2-5; a possible D gene is TRBD2 (5 bases). There are 16 residues in the CDR3. V lost 1 base and J lost 2, with 14 bases in between. The V gene's germline CDR1 is SGHTA and CDR2 FQGNSA. CDR3 DNA sequence: TGTGCCAGCAGCTTAGGTCCCCGGGGAATACAAGAGACCCAGTACTTC. This sequence encodes CASSLGPRGIQETQYF.

This rearrangement joins TRBV6-5 to TRBJ2-5; D is possibly TRBD2 (5 bases). V lost 8 bases, J lost 4 bases, and 14 bases lay in between. This CDR3 spans 13 amino acids. Per the germline V gene, CDR1 is MNHEY and CDR2 is SVGAGI. The DNA for the CDR3 is TGTGCCAGCCGGGTCGGAGGATCAGAGACCCAGTACTTC. It translates to CASRVGGSETQYF.

The chain recombines TRBV11-2 with TRBJ1-1; D gene unclear. The length of the CDR3 is 13 residues. Per germline, CDR1 SGHAT and CDR2 FQNNGV. Trimming left V 5 bases short and J 0 bases short, with 7 bases between. DNA of the CDR3: TGTGCCAGCAGCCGGTCCTTGAACACTGAAGCTTTCTTT. Residues: CASSRSLNTEAFF.

This chain links TRBV19 with TRBJ2-2, with 10 bases matching TRBD2. This CDR3 comprises 15 residues. Unmatched junction bases numbered 8, after V lost 6 bases and J lost 7 bases. Germline V gene data show CDR1 as LNHDA and CDR2 as SQIVND (reference sequence). The CDR3 reads CASSPTSGIIGELFF. The CDR3 DNA follows: TGTGCCAGTAGCCCCACTAGCGGGATTATCGGGGAGCTGTTTTTT.

The chain carries TRBV5-1 and TRBJ2-2; possible D gene TRBD2, 6 bases. CDR1 and CDR2 (germline): SGHRS, YFSETQ. The CDR3 is made up of 16 amino acids. Trimming removed 3 bases from V and 2 bases from J, with 14 bases in between. CDR3 sequence: CASSYAPGVNTGELFF. DNA for the CDR3: TGCGCCAGCAGCTACGCGCCGGGGGTTAACACCGGGGAGCTGTTTTTT.

This chain uses TRBV6-5 with TRBJ2-7, with D possibly matching TRBD2 (6 bases). The germline CDR1 and CDR2 sequences are MNHEY and SVGAGI. V shed 0 bases and J shed 0 bases, with 12 bases lying between them. The CDR3 is made up of 16 amino acids. The DNA for the CDR3 is TGTGCCAGCAGTTACTCGGGGCAGGGAGGCTCCTACGAGCAGTACTTC. It is translated as CASSYSGQGGSYEQYF.

The CDR3 DNA sequence: TGTGCCAGCAGGGCGGACAGGGCCAATGAGCAGTTCTTC. It codes for CASRADRANEQFF. This chain uses TRBV2 with TRBJ2-1, with 8 nucleotides matching TRBD1. The germline gives CDR1 SNHLY, CDR2 FYNNEI. The CDR3 runs to 13 residues. V shed 6 bases, J shed 6 bases, and the junction held 4 bases outside the gene matches.

Only a few counts were recorded for this clone. The chain links TRBV2 to TRBJ1-1; TRBD1 agrees at 8 bases. With V trimmed by 4 bases and J by 3 bases, 10 bases remained unmatched. CDR1 is SNHLY and CDR2 is FYNNEI in the germline V gene. The CDR3 has 16 amino acids. The CDR3 DNA reads as TGTGCCAGCAGTGCCAGGGGGCCGGCCGAAGACACTGAAGCTTTCTTT. It encodes CASSARGPAEDTEAFF.

This chain connects TRBV27 to TRBJ2-2; tentatively, D is TRBD1 (6 bases). This CDR3 contains 13 residues. Germline lookup yields CDR1 MNHEY and CDR2 SMNVEV (reference sequence). Trimming removed 5 bases from V and 7 bases from J, with 11 bases in between. The CDR3 region is CASSGRGIGELFF. The DNA of the CDR3 is TGTGCCAGCAGTGGCAGGGGTATCGGGGAGCTGTTTTTT.

This clone is large in the sample. V and J are TRBV7-9 and TRBJ2-2, with D hard to call. The CDR3 extends over 11 amino acids. The germline V gene has CDR1 SEHNR and CDR2 FQNEAQ (reference sequence). V was trimmed by 6 bases and J by 10 bases, leaving 9 bases between them. CDR3 in DNA: TGTGCCAGCAGTCGTTCCTTGGAGCTGTTTTTT. Its translation: CASSRSLELFF.

The chain's CDR3 is CASSDSPGGDYNEQFF. In nucleotides, the CDR3 is TGTGCCAGCAGTGACTCTCCGGGGGGCGATTACAATGAGCAGTTCTTC. This chain joins TRBV6-4 and TRBJ2-1; maybe TRBD2 (7 bases). Between the trimmed V and J ends, which lost 0 bases and 4 bases, there was a span of 13 bases. There are 16 residues in the CDR3. Germline CDR1 is MRHNA and CDR2 is SNTAGT.

Here the CDR3 DNA reads TGTGCCAGCAGCTTCAATACACAGGGCGACGAGCAGTACTTC. It encodes CASSFNTQGDEQYF. The genes are TRBV27 and TRBJ2-7; a possible D gene is TRBD1 (6 bases). Germline V CDR1 and CDR2: MNHEY, SMNVEV (reference sequence). V was pared by 6 bases and J by 5 bases, with 17 bases between. The length of the CDR3 is 14 residues.